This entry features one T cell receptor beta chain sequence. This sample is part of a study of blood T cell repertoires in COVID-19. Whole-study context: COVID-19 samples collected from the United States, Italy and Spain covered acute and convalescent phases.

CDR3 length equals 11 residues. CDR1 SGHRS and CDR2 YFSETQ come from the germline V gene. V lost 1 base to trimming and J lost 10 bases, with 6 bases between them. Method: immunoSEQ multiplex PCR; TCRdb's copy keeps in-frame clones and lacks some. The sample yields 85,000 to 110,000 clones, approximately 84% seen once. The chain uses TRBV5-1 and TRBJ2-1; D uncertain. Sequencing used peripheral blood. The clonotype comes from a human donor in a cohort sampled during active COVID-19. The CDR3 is CASSLFGEQFF. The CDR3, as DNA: TGCGCCAGCAGCTTGTTCGGGGAGCAGTTCTTC.